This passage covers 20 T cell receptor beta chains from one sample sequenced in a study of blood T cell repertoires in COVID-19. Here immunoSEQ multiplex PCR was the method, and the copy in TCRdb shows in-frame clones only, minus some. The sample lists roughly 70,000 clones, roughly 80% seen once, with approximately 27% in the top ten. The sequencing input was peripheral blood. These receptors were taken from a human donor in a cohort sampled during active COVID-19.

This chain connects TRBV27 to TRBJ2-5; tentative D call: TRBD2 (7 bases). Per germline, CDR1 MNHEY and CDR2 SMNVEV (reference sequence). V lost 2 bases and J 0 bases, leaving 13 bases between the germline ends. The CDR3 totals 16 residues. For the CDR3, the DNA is TGTGCCAGCAGTTTAGAGAGGGGGGGTTACCAAGAGACCCAGTACTTC. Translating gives CASSLERGGYQETQYF.

CDR3 coding DNA: TGTGCCAGCAGCTTAGCTGGCAGGGGATTAGGAGGCTACACCTTC. Translation gives CASSLAGRGLGGYTF. The chain links TRBV11-3 to TRBJ1-2; D perhaps matches TRBD1 (6 bases). V lost 1 base and J lost 8, with 17 bases in between. This CDR3 comprises 15 residues. Germline V gene data show CDR1 as SGHNT and CDR2 as YENEEA.

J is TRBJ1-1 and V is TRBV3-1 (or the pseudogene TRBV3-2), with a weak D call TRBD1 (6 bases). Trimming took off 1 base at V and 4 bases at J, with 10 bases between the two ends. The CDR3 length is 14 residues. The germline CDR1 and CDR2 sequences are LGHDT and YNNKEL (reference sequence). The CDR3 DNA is TGTGCCAGCAGCCAAGTCAGGGGTCGCACTGAAGCTTTCTTT. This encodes CASSQVRGRTEAFF.

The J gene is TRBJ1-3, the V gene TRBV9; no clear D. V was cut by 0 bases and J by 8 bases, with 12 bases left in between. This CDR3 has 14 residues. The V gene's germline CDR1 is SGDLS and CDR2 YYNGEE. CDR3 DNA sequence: TGTGCCAGCAGCGTAGCTAATGAGGCGGACACCATATATTTT. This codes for CASSVANEADTIYF.

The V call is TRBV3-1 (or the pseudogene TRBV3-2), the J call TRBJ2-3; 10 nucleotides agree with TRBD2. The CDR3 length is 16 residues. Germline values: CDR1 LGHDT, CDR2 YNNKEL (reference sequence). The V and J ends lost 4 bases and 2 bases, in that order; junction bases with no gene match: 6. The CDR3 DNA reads TGTGCCAGCAGCCCCTATAGCGGGGGGCTCACAGATACGCAGTATTTT. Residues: CASSPYSGGLTDTQYF.

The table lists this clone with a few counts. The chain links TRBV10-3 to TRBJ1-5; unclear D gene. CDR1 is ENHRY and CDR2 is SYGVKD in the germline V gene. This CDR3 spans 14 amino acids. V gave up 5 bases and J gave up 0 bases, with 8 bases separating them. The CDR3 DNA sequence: TGTGCCATCAGTCCACAGTTTAGCAATCAGCCCCAGCATTTT. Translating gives CAISPQFSNQPQHF.

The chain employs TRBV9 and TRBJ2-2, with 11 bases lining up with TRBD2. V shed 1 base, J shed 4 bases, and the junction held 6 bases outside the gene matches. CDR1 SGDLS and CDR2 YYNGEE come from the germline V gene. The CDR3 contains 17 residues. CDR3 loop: CASSVTPLAGGTGELFF. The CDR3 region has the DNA TGTGCCAGCAGCGTAACCCCCCTAGCGGGGGGCACCGGGGAGCTGTTTTTT.

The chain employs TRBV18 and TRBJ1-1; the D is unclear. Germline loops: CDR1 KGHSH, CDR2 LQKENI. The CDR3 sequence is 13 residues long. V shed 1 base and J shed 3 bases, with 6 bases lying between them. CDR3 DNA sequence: TGTGCCAGCTCACCACAACTGGACACTGAAGCTTTCTTT. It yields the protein CASSPQLDTEAFF.

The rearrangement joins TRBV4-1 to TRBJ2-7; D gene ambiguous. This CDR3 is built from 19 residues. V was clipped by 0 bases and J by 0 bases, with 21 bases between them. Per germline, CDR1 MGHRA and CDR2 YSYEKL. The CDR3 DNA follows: TGCGCCAGCAGCCAAGATCTAATACGAGCCCAGGATAGCTCCTACGAGCAGTACTTC. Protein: CASSQDLIRAQDSSYEQYF.

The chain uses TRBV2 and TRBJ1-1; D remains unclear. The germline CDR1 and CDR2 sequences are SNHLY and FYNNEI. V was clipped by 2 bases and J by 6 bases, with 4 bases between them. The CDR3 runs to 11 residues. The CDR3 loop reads CASSEISEAFF. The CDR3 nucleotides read TGTGCCAGCAGTGAAATCTCTGAAGCTTTCTTT. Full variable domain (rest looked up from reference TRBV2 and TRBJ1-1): EPEVTQTPSHQVTQMGQEVILRCVPISNHLYFYWYRQILGQKVEFLVSFYNNEISEKSEIFDDQFSVERPDGSNFTLKIRSTKLEDSAMYFCASSEISEAFFGQGTRLTVV.

The CDR3 region is CASSRDRGLSYNEQFF. In nucleotides, the CDR3 is TGTGCCAGCAGCAGAGACAGGGGACTCTCCTACAATGAGCAGTTCTTC. The chain has TRBV7-9 and TRBJ2-1, with 8 bases that match TRBD1. Germline values: CDR1 SEHNR, CDR2 FQNEAQ (reference sequence). The V gene end was trimmed by 5 bases and the J gene end by 0 bases; junction bases not matched to a gene: 6. The CDR3 is 16 amino acids.

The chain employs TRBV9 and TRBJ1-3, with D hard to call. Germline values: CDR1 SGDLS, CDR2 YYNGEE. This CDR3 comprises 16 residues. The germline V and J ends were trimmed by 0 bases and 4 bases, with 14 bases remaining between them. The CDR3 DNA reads TGTGCCAGCAGCGTAGCGCCGGAGCTCCACGGAAACACCATATATTTT. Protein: CASSVAPELHGNTIYF.

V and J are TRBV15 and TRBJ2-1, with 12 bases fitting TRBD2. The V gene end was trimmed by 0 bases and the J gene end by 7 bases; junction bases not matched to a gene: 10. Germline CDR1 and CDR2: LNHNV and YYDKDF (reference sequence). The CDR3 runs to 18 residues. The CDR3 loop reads CATSRDLTSGGIGNEQFF. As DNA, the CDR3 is TGTGCCACCAGCAGAGATCTGACTAGCGGGGGTATCGGGAATGAGCAGTTCTTC.

Written as DNA, the CDR3 is TGTGCCAGCAGCCTAGAAGGGGGCGGCTATGGCTACACCTTC. This gives the protein CASSLEGGGYGYTF. The chain uses TRBV7-9 and TRBJ1-2; 7 nucleotides agree with TRBD1. Per the germline V gene, CDR1 is SEHNR and CDR2 is FQNEAQ (reference sequence). The CDR3 has 14 amino acids. The trim removed 5 bases at V and 4 bases at J, leaving 7 bases unmatched.

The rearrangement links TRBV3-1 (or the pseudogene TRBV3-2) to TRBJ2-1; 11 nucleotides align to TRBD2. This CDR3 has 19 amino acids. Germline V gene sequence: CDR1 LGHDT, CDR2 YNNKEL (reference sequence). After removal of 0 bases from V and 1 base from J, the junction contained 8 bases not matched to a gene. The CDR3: CASSQDGGLAGGSYNEQFF. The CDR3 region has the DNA TGTGCCAGCAGCCAAGACGGAGGCCTAGCGGGGGGATCCTACAATGAGCAGTTCTTC.

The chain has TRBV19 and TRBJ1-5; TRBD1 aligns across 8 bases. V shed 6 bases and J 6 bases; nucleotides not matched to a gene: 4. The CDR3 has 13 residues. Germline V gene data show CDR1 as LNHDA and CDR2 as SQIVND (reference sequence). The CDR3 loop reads CASRGQGGQPQHF. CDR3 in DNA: TGTGCCAGTAGAGGACAGGGCGGTCAGCCCCAGCATTTT.

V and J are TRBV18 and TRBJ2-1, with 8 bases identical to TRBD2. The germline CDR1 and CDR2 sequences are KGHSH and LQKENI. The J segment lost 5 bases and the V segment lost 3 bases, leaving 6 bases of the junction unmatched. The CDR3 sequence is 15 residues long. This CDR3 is CASSPVAGLDNEQFF. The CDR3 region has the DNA TGTGCCAGCTCACCGGTAGCGGGGCTGGACAATGAGCAGTTCTTC. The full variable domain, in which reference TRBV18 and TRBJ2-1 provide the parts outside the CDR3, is NAGVMQNPRHLVRRRGQEARLRCSPMKGHSHVYWYRQLPEEGLKFMVYLQKENIIDESGMPKERFSAEFPKEGPSILRIQQVVRGDSAAYFCASSPVAGLDNEQFFGPGTRLTVL.

The CDR3 loop reads CASSYLDRPNEQFF. CDR3 nucleotide sequence: TGTGCCAGCAGTTACCTAGACAGGCCCAATGAGCAGTTCTTC. This chain uses TRBV6-5 with TRBJ2-1; possibly TRBD1 for D (6 bases). Trimming left V 2 bases short and J 6 bases short, with 11 bases between. The CDR3 is made up of 14 amino acids. CDR1 and CDR2 (germline): MNHEY, SVGAGI.

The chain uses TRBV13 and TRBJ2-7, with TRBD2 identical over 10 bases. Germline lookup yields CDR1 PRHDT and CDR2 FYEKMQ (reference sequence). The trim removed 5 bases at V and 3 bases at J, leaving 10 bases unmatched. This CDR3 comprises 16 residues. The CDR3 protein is CASSPAGTSADYEQYF. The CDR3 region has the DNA TGTGCCAGCAGCCCAGCCGGGACTAGCGCAGACTACGAGCAGTACTTC. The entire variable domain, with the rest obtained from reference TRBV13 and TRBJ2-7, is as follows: AAGVIQSPRHLIKEKRETATLKCYPIPRHDTVYWYQQGPGQDPQFLISFYEKMQSDKGSIPDRFSAQQFSDYHSELNMSSLELGDSALYFCASSPAGTSADYEQYFGPGTRLTVT.

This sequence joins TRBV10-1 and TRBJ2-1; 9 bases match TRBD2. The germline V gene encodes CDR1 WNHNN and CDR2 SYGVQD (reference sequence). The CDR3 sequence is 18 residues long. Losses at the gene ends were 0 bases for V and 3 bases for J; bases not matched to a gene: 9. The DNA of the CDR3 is TGCGCCAGCAGTGAGTCGGAACCTAGCGGGGCTCTCTACAATGAGCAGTTCTTC. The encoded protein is CASSESEPSGALYNEQFF.